The 18 T cell receptor beta chains below come from one sample, sequenced in a study of cytotoxic CD8 clonotypes in ibrutinib-treated CLL. TCRdb's copy holds only in-frame clones and misses some; the assay was immunoSEQ multiplex PCR. The sample lists approximately 300,000 clones, approximately 80% seen once, with over 5.5% in the top ten. Sequences were derived from PBMCs, sampled before ibrutinib treatment. These receptors were collected from a human donor with chronic lymphocytic leukemia.

This clone was observed a single time. The J gene is TRBJ2-1, the V gene TRBV4-2, with D hard to call. The CDR3 loop spans 15 amino acids. The V gene's germline CDR1 is LGHNA and CDR2 YNFKEQ. Trimming stripped 4 bases from V and 0 bases from J, with 10 bases between. CDR3 coding DNA: TGTGCCAGCAGCCCTAGTCTGGGCTCCTACAATGAGCAGTTCTTC. Its protein is CASSPSLGSYNEQFF.

This clone has a single count. The chain is built from TRBV4-3 and TRBJ2-3; D is ambiguous. The germline V gene has CDR1 LGHNA and CDR2 YSLEER. Deletions cut 1 base from V and 0 bases from J, with 2 bases between. The CDR3 has 13 residues. CDR3 region: CASSQVSTDTQYF. Here the CDR3 DNA reads TGCGCCAGCAGCCAAGTTAGCACAGATACGCAGTATTTT.

J is TRBJ2-1 and V is TRBV10-1; 8 bases agree with TRBD2. Per the germline V gene, CDR1 is WNHNN and CDR2 is SYGVQD (reference sequence). The CDR3 is made up of 15 amino acids. The V gene end was trimmed by 5 bases and the J gene end by 9 bases; junction bases not matched to a gene: 12. The CDR3 DNA follows: TGCGCCAGCAGTTCCGCGGGAGGATACTCCAGTGAGCAGTTCTTC. The encoded protein is CASSSAGGYSSEQFF.

The gene calls are TRBV9 and TRBJ2-4; D unclear. The CDR3 totals 14 residues. Trimming stripped 4 bases from V and 5 bases from J, with 13 bases between. The germline gives CDR1 SGDLS, CDR2 YYNGEE. The chain's CDR3 is CASSITGGENIQYF. The CDR3 DNA reads TGTGCCAGCAGCATCACCGGTGGGGAAAACATTCAGTACTTC.

This chain joins TRBV7-9 and TRBJ2-5; 8 bases agree with TRBD2. The V gene's germline CDR1 is SEHNR and CDR2 FQNEAQ (reference sequence). This CDR3 is 17 amino acids long. The V and J ends lost 2 bases and 5 bases, in that order; junction bases with no gene match: 13. The CDR3 region is CASSLLISSGYRETQYF. The CDR3 DNA reads as TGTGCCAGCAGCTTACTAATCTCTAGCGGGTATAGGGAGACCCAGTACTTC.

This clone was picked up one time. The rearrangement links TRBV25-1 to TRBJ2-7; perhaps TRBD2 as D (7 bases). The CDR3 covers 16 residues. The germline CDR1 and CDR2 sequences are MGHDK and SYGVNS. V shed 6 bases and J shed 3 bases, with 21 bases lying between them. For the CDR3, the DNA is TGTGCCAGCAGCGTTGGGGGGGCAAGCGGTGACTACGAGCAGTACTTC. It encodes CASSVGGASGDYEQYF.

The chain uses TRBV9 and TRBJ2-3, with TRBD2 identical over 7 bases. Germline trimming cut 4 bases from V and 2 bases from J; bases unmatched to any gene: 7. The CDR3 consists of 15 residues. The germline gives CDR1 SGDLS, CDR2 YYNGEE. The CDR3 nucleotides are TGTGCCAGCAGCCCGAGCGGGATCTCCACAGATACGCAGTATTTT. Residues: CASSPSGISTDTQYF.

The chain combines TRBV5-1 with TRBJ2-7; 9 bases are shared with TRBD1. After removal of 1 base from V and 5 bases from J, the junction contained 7 bases not matched to a gene. Germline values: CDR1 SGHRS, CDR2 YFSETQ. The CDR3 has 15 residues. The CDR3 loop reads CASSLWDRVTDEQYF. Here the CDR3 DNA reads TGCGCCAGCAGCTTGTGGGACAGGGTAACTGACGAGCAGTACTTC.

This rearrangement joins TRBV6-1 to TRBJ2-1, with 7 bases matching TRBD2. The CDR3 runs 15 residues. Trimming at V came to 3 bases and at J to 0 bases, leaving 2 bases not matched to a gene. Germline V CDR1 and CDR2: MNHNS, SASEGT. CDR3: CASSERGSSYNEQFF. CDR3 nucleotides: TGTGCCAGCAGTGAGCGGGGGAGCTCCTACAATGAGCAGTTCTTC.

V is TRBV5-1 and J is TRBJ2-1; the D gene is possibly TRBD2 (6 bases). Germline CDR1 reads SGHRS; CDR2 reads YFSETQ. Trimming took off 0 bases at V and 0 bases at J, with 10 bases between the two ends. CDR3 size: 16 residues. The CDR3 reads CASSLVSGNSYNEQFF. The CDR3 coding sequence is TGCGCCAGCAGCTTGGTTAGCGGTAACTCCTACAATGAGCAGTTCTTC.

V and J are TRBV4-3 and TRBJ2-3; D perhaps matches TRBD2 (5 bases). The germline CDR1 and CDR2 sequences are LGHNA and YSLEER. Between the trimmed V and J ends, which lost 3 bases and 5 bases, there was a span of 18 bases. The CDR3 is 16 residues long. The CDR3 DNA is TGCGCCAGCAGCCAGGGATCTCTCCGGAGGATAGATACGCAGTATTTT. This translates into CASSQGSLRRIDTQYF.

The chain is built from TRBV28 and TRBJ2-1; no firm D call. CDR1 is MDHEN and CDR2 is SYDVKM in the germline V gene. This CDR3 is 14 amino acids long. V shed 3 bases and J shed 2 bases, with 8 bases lying between them. DNA for the CDR3: TGTGCCAGCAGTTTCTCGGTTGCCTACAATGAGCAGTTCTTC. As protein: CASSFSVAYNEQFF. Full variable domain (rest looked up from reference TRBV28 and TRBJ2-1): DVKVTQSSRYLVKRTGEKVFLECVQDMDHENMFWYRQDPGLGLRLIYFSYDVKMKEKGDIPEGYSVSREKKERFSLILESASTNQTSMYLCASSFSVAYNEQFFGPGTRLTVL.

The chain has TRBV7-3 and TRBJ2-1, with 8 bases fitting TRBD2. Germline trimming cut 2 bases from V and 7 bases from J; bases unmatched to any gene: 7. Germline CDR1 is SGHTA and CDR2 is FQGTGA. The CDR3 has 15 residues. DNA of the CDR3: TGTGCCAGCAGCTTAGCCCCGGGAGGGGATAATGAGCAGTTCTTC. Translating gives CASSLAPGGDNEQFF.

The genes are TRBV5-1 and TRBJ2-5; TRBD1 aligns across 10 bases. Trimming took 1 base from V and 3 from J; bases not matched to a gene: 3. The CDR3 contains 15 residues. From germline, CDR1 is SGHRS and CDR2 YFSETQ. The CDR3 nucleotides are TGCGCCAGCAGCTTGCTGGGGACAGGGGAAGAGACCCAGTACTTC. Protein sequence: CASSLLGTGEETQYF.

This chain links TRBV30 with TRBJ1-1, with unresolved D. This CDR3 is 13 amino acids long. V was trimmed by 3 bases and J by 1 base, leaving 9 bases between them. Germline CDR1 reads GTSNPN; CDR2 reads SVGIG (reference sequence). This CDR3 is CAWRWTKNTEAFF. The CDR3 nucleotides are TGTGCCTGGAGGTGGACGAAGAACACTGAAGCTTTCTTT.

The rearrangement links TRBV29-1 to TRBJ2-7; D might be TRBD2 (6 bases). The germline CDR1 and CDR2 sequences are SQVTM and ANQGSEA. The CDR3 has 11 residues. Trimming pared 6 bases from V and 4 bases from J, leaving 10 bases between. CDR3 amino acids: CSVKREYEQYF. In nucleotides, the CDR3 is TGCAGCGTGAAACGGGAGTACGAGCAGTACTTC.

The chain has TRBV6-6 and TRBJ1-1; D possibly corresponds to TRBD1 (6 bases). V was pared by 7 bases and J by 4 bases, with 13 bases between. Germline CDR1 is MNHNY and CDR2 is SVGAGI (reference sequence). CDR3 length equals 13 residues. The CDR3 nucleotides read TGTGCCAGCATTAGAGGGGGTATCACTGAAGCTTTCTTT. Residues: CASIRGGITEAFF.

This clone was counted between two and nine times. The rearrangement joins TRBV7-6 to TRBJ2-2, with D unresolved. Trimming removed 5 bases at V and 6 bases at J, with 13 bases between. The germline CDR1 and CDR2 sequences are SGHVS and FNYEAQ. This CDR3 spans 14 amino acids. The CDR3 DNA is TGTGCCAGCAGCCCACTTATGGGTTCCGGGGAGCTGTTTTTT. Translating gives CASSPLMGSGELFF.